Below, 12 T cell receptor beta chains from the same sample are listed, as sequenced in a study of T cell changes during pregnancy in multiple sclerosis. The repertoire was sequenced with immunoSEQ multiplex PCR; TCRdb's copy has only in-frame clones and lacks some. The table lists tens of thousands of clones, about 88% of them singletons. The sequenced sample was CD8+ T cells from peripheral blood mononuclear cells, obtained after pregnancy. The source of these receptors is a female donor with multiple sclerosis, enrolled in a pregnancy study.

This chain uses TRBV11-3 with TRBJ2-5; 8 bases are shared with TRBD1. The assigned J gene may be wrong: the sequence end matches TRBJ2-7 better. CDR3 length equals 15 residues. Germline values: CDR1 SGHNT, CDR2 YENEEA. The CDR3 is CASSLETGDAYEQYF. The CDR3 DNA reads as TGTGCCAGCAGCTTAGAGACAGGGGACGCCTACGAGCAGTACTTC.

The chain couples TRBV13 to TRBJ2-2, with 11 bases lining up with TRBD2. With V trimmed by 5 bases and J by 3 bases, 5 bases remained unmatched. Germline loops: CDR1 PRHDT, CDR2 FYEKMQ (reference sequence). The CDR3 loop spans 16 amino acids. CDR3 region: CASSTGLAGYTGELFF. CDR3 in DNA: TGTGCCAGCAGCACCGGACTAGCGGGTTACACCGGGGAGCTGTTTTTT.

The count of this clone is one. J is TRBJ2-1 and V is TRBV27, with TRBD2 identical over 11 bases. Germline CDR1 MNHEY, CDR2 SMNVEV (reference sequence). CDR3 size: 16 residues. With 5 bases clipped from V and 4 bases from J, the junction kept 7 bases outside the gene matches. The CDR3 DNA is TGTGCCAGCAGTCCCACACTAGCGGGAGTTTACAATGAGCAGTTCTTC. Residues: CASSPTLAGVYNEQFF.

J is TRBJ2-1 and V is TRBV7-9, with TRBD1 as a possible D gene (6 bases). Between the trimmed V and J ends, which lost 3 bases and 6 bases, there was a span of 9 bases. Germline V gene data show CDR1 as SEHNR and CDR2 as FQNEAQ (reference sequence). CDR3 length: 13 amino acids. The CDR3 DNA reads as TGTGCCAGCAGCTTCCCACAGGGCAATGAGCAGTTCTTC. Translating it yields CASSFPQGNEQFF.

The chain uses TRBV28 and TRBJ2-6; 8 positions match TRBD1. V lost 3 bases, J lost 0 bases, and 7 bases stayed unmatched. There are 18 residues in the CDR3. Germline values: CDR1 MDHEN, CDR2 SYDVKM. The CDR3 protein is CASSFLRQGISGANVLTF. CDR3 nucleotide sequence: TGTGCCAGCAGTTTTCTGAGACAGGGGATCTCTGGGGCCAACGTCCTGACTTTC.

The chain links TRBV7-3 to TRBJ2-3; TRBD2 aligns across 13 bases. V dropped 5 bases and J dropped 2; count of bases not matched to a gene: 4. CDR1 is SGHTA, CDR2 FQGTGA, per germline. The CDR3 totals 16 residues. CDR3 DNA sequence: TGTGCCAGCAGCAGTGGACTAGCGGGAGACACAGATACGCAGTATTTT. Residues: CASSSGLAGDTDTQYF.

This chain connects TRBV30 to TRBJ2-3; TRBD2 agrees at 8 bases. V shed 1 base and J 0 bases; nucleotides not matched to a gene: 3. Germline V lookup: CDR1 GTSNPN, CDR2 SVGIG (reference sequence). The length of the CDR3 is 15 residues. The CDR3 coding sequence is TGTGCCTGGAGTGCTGCTAGCGGGAGCACAGATACGCAGTATTTT. It yields the protein CAWSAASGSTDTQYF.

V gene TRBV2 combines with J gene TRBJ2-7; weak D call: TRBD1 (6 bases). The ends were cut back, 3 bases at V and 4 bases at J, with 10 bases in the middle. The CDR3 runs 13 residues. CDR1 and CDR2 (germline): SNHLY, FYNNEI. The CDR3 loop is CASSDRGEYEQYF. DNA for the CDR3: TGTGCCAGCAGTGACAGGGGCGAGTACGAGCAGTACTTC. Full variable domain (outside the CDR3, taken from reference TRBV2 and TRBJ2-7): EPEVTQTPSHQVTQMGQEVILRCVPISNHLYFYWYRQILGQKVEFLVSFYNNEISEKSEIFDDQFSVERPDGSNFTLKIRSTKLEDSAMYFCASSDRGEYEQYFGPGTRLTVT.

The chain combines TRBV2 with TRBJ2-1, with TRBD1 identical over 7 bases. Germline V gives CDR1 SNHLY, CDR2 FYNNEI. The CDR3 sequence is 14 residues long. The V gene end was trimmed by 4 bases and the J gene end by 5 bases; junction bases not matched to a gene: 5. For the CDR3, the DNA is TGTGCCAGCAGTGGGGCCGGGACAGACAATGAGCAGTTCTTC. Translating gives CASSGAGTDNEQFF.

V is TRBV28 and J is TRBJ2-7; 12 bases line up with TRBD2. The germline V gene has CDR1 MDHEN and CDR2 SYDVKM. The CDR3 extends over 15 amino acids. V lost 6 bases to trimming and J lost 3 bases; unmatched junction nucleotides: 6. CDR3 loop: CASRSGTSGFYEQYF. CDR3 nucleotides: TGTGCCAGCAGGTCTGGGACTAGCGGGTTCTACGAGCAGTACTTC.

The rearrangement uses TRBV13 and TRBJ2-3; 10 nucleotides agree with TRBD1. Per the germline V gene, CDR1 is PRHDT and CDR2 is FYEKMQ (reference sequence). The CDR3 loop spans 19 amino acids. The ends lost 5 bases at V and 1 base at J; junction bases unmatched: 15. CDR3 in amino acids: CASSPSPGTGDGGTDTQYF. CDR3 sequence (DNA): TGTGCCAGCAGCCCGAGTCCCGGGACAGGGGACGGGGGCACAGATACGCAGTATTTT.

About this clone: A single base separates this from a much larger clone, so it may be a read error. This chain joins TRBV4-3 and TRBJ2-7; 9 nucleotides match TRBD2. This CDR3 is built from 15 residues. Per the germline V gene, CDR1 is LGHNA and CDR2 is YSLEER. The CDR3 nucleotides read TGCGCCAGCGGCCAAGATCGGCTAGCGGGGTACGAGCAGTACTTC. The encoded protein is CASGQDRLAGYEQYF.